These 13 T cell receptor beta chains came from one sample sequenced in a study of T-cell memory formation after mild COVID-19. TCRdb re-derived calls from the 5' RACE reads in MiXCR, one entry per CDR3 protein. Of about 130,000 distinct CDR3 sequences listed, about 6.5% were seen once; the top ten hold 2% to 2.5%. Specimen: PBMCs or a T cell subset sorted from them (not recorded which). The origin of the receptors is an adult woman who had mild COVID-19 (a few samples of this study predate the infection). Cell type and time point are not known.

This clonotype was recorded at least ten times. The J gene is TRBJ2-3, the V gene TRBV20-1; 13 positions agree with TRBD2. The CDR3 is 15 amino acids. V lost 5 bases to trimming and J lost 3 bases; unmatched junction nucleotides: 5. Germline CDR1 is DFQATT and CDR2 is SNEGSKA (reference sequence). The CDR3 DNA sequence: TGCAGTGCTTTCCGGACTAGCGGGAGAACAGATACGCAGTATTTT. Translation gives CSAFRTSGRTDTQYF.

The chain is built from TRBV20-1 and TRBJ2-1; 12 nucleotides line up with TRBD2. Germline-derived CDR1 and CDR2 are DFQATT and SNEGSKA (reference sequence). Losses at the gene ends were 3 bases for V and 6 bases for J; bases not matched to a gene: 6. CDR3 length: 15 residues. CDR3 coding DNA: TGCAGTGCTAGGGCAACTAGCGGGAGGCCCAATGAGCAGTTCTTC. Translation gives CSARATSGRPNEQFF.

The chain has TRBV10-3 and TRBJ1-2; D uncertain. Between the trimmed V and J ends, which lost 0 bases and 6 bases, there was a span of 11 bases. Germline CDR1 ENHRY, CDR2 SYGVKD. This CDR3 has 14 residues. The CDR3 is CAISESISGNGYTF. CDR3 sequence (DNA): TGTGCCATCAGTGAGTCGATTTCTGGTAATGGCTACACCTTC.

The CDR3 DNA reads TGCAGCGTCGGGGAGTACACCGGGGAGCTGTTTTTT. It yields the protein CSVGEYTGELFF. The chain combines TRBV29-1 with TRBJ2-2, with D perhaps matching TRBD2 (5 bases). This CDR3 has 12 amino acids. Per germline, CDR1 SQVTM and CDR2 ANQGSEA. Trimming took 6 bases from V and 3 from J, leaving 8 bases between them.

This sequence joins TRBV6-2 or TRBV6-3 and TRBJ2-2, with TRBD2 as a possible D gene (6 bases). The CDR3 runs 15 residues. The germline gives CDR1 MNHEY, CDR2 SVGEGT. Trimming took off 4 bases at V and 2 bases at J, with 11 bases between the two ends. CDR3 residues: CASSSTSENTGELFF. The CDR3 region has the DNA TGTGCCAGCAGTTCGACTAGTGAAAACACCGGGGAGCTGTTTTTT.

This clonotype was counted ten times or more. The chain couples TRBV9 to TRBJ2-3; D gene uncertain. Trimming shortened V by 3 bases and J by 4 bases, and 12 bases separated the two germline ends. Germline CDR1 and CDR2: SGDLS and YYNGEE. This CDR3 spans 14 amino acids. DNA for the CDR3: TGTGCCAGCAGCGACAAAACGGGCGCAGATACGCAGTATTTT. Translating gives CASSDKTGADTQYF.

This clonotype was seen many times. The gene calls are TRBV7-6 and TRBJ2-3; 8 positions agree with TRBD1. The CDR3 runs 16 residues. The germline CDR1 and CDR2 sequences are SGHVS and FNYEAQ. V shed 1 base and J 4 bases; nucleotides not matched to a gene: 7. The CDR3 DNA sequence: TGTGCCAGCAGCTTAGTGTCCAGGGGGCAATCAGATACGCAGTATTTT. Translating it yields CASSLVSRGQSDTQYF. Supplemented by reference TRBV7-6 and TRBJ2-3, the full variable domain reads GAGVSQSPRYKVTKRGQDVALRCDPISGHVSLYWYRQALGQGPEFLTYFNYEAQQDKSGLPNDRFSAERPEGSISTLTIQRTEQRDSAMYRCASSLVSRGQSDTQYFGPGTRLTVL.

This clonotype was detected ten times or more. The V call is TRBV15, the J call TRBJ2-7; the D call may be TRBD1 or TRBD2 (5 bases each). CDR1 is LNHNV, CDR2 YYDKDF, per germline (reference sequence). Between the trimmed V and J ends, which lost 1 base and 4 bases, there was a span of 14 bases. The CDR3 has 15 amino acids. The CDR3 DNA is TGTGCCACCAGCAGAGGTTCCGGGACGGAGTACGAGCAGTACTTC. Translated, it gives CATSRGSGTEYEQYF.

This clonotype was seen at least ten times. The J gene is TRBJ2-7, the V gene TRBV5-1; the D gene is possibly TRBD2 (5 bases). Trimming shortened V by 0 bases and J by 9 bases, and 13 bases separated the two germline ends. From germline, CDR1 is SGHRS and CDR2 YFSETQ. This CDR3 comprises 13 residues. The CDR3, as DNA: TGCGCCAGCAGCTTGGCGGGGAATCATGGGCAGTACTTC. Its protein is CASSLAGNHGQYF.

This clonotype was seen more than once but under ten times. V is TRBV5-1 and J is TRBJ2-7; D is ambiguous. Trimming pared 0 bases from V and 2 bases from J, leaving 3 bases between. In germline, CDR1 is SGHRS, CDR2 YFSETQ. CDR3 length: 12 amino acids. In nucleotides, the CDR3 is TGCGCCAGCAGCTTGGACGCCTACGAGCAGTACTTC. Protein product: CASSLDAYEQYF.

This clonotype was seen only a few times. CDR3 DNA: TGTGCCAGCTCACCACCGGGGGGTGGCTCCTACAATGAGCAGTTCTTC. Translating it yields CASSPPGGGSYNEQFF. The chain recombines TRBV18 with TRBJ2-1, with D possibly TRBD2 on 6 matching bases. V was cut by 0 bases and J by 0 bases, with 9 bases left in between. The CDR3 contains 16 residues. Germline assignment: CDR1 KGHSH and CDR2 LQKENI.

This clonotype was recorded many times. The chain joins TRBV4-3 to TRBJ2-5; the D gene is possibly TRBD2 (5 bases). Germline V gene data show CDR1 as LGHNA and CDR2 as YSLEER. The CDR3 sequence is 16 residues long. Trimming took off 0 bases at V and 6 bases at J, with 17 bases between the two ends. The CDR3 DNA reads as TGCGCCAGCAGCCAAGAGAGACTAATAATGGGAAAGACCCAGTACTTC. Translating gives CASSQERLIMGKTQYF.

The V and J genes are TRBV7-3 and TRBJ2-1, with 7 positions matching TRBD2. CDR1 SGHTA and CDR2 FQGTGA come from the germline V gene. After removal of 5 bases from V and 3 bases from J, the junction contained 16 bases not matched to a gene. This CDR3 is 18 amino acids long. In DNA, the CDR3 is TGTGCCAGCAGCCCTTCAATGGGGGGGGGAGATGGCTACAATGAGCAGTTCTTC. As protein: CASSPSMGGGDGYNEQFF.